These 32 T cell receptor beta chains share one sample of origin, sequenced in a study of T cell clonality in common variable immunodeficiency. Generated by immunoSEQ multiplex PCR, the TCRdb table keeps only in-frame clones and is missing some. Observed in the sample are approximately 58,000 clones, none of them singletons. Sequenced material: peripheral blood mononuclear cells. These receptors were collected from a person between 18 and 75 years old in good health.

The table lists this clone with many counts. The read comes to an end 3 residues before the CDR3 does, leaving the germline J gene to fill in the end. V is TRBV18 and J is TRBJ1-4; 7 bases agree with TRBD1. The CDR3 extends over 17 amino acids. Trimming removed 2 bases from V and 2 bases from J; junction bases left unmatched: 8. Germline V gives CDR1 KGHSH, CDR2 LQKENI. The CDR3 loop is CASSPFGQAVTNEKLFF. The part of the CDR3 DNA that was read is TGTGCCAGCTCACCATTTGGACAGGCCGTGACTAATGAAAAA. Full variable domain (rest looked up from reference TRBV18 and TRBJ1-4): NAGVMQNPRHLVRRRGQEARLRCSPMKGHSHVYWYRQLPEEGLKFMVYLQKENIIDESGMPKERFSAEFPKEGPSILRIQQVVRGDSAAYFCASSPFGQAVTNEKLFFGSGTQLSVL.

This clone was seen many times. The CDR3 end lies 3 residues beyond the end of the read and is filled in from the germline J gene. The V call is TRBV6-2 or TRBV6-3, the J call TRBJ1-5; 7 bases match TRBD1. The germline V gene encodes CDR1 MNHEY and CDR2 SVGEGT. The CDR3 totals 14 residues. J gave up 3 bases and V 5 bases, and 4 bases lay outside the gene matches. CDR3 in amino acids: CASSKGQINQPQHF. The sequenced CDR3 bases are TGTGCCAGCAGTAAGGGACAGATCAATCAGCCC.

This clone occurred many times. The CDR3 end falls 3 residues outside the read, so it is completed with the germline J gene. The V gene is TRBV6-2 or TRBV6-3, the J gene TRBJ2-7; D is undetermined. Trimming cost V 4 bases and J 0 bases, with 4 bases left between them. CDR3 length equals 12 residues. Germline values: CDR1 MNHEY, CDR2 SVGEGT. The sequenced CDR3 bases are TGTGCCAGCAGTTCCCGCTCCTACGAG. Translating it yields CASSSRSYE. The CDR3, in full, reads CASSSRSYEQYF.

The sample holds many counts of this clone. The read ends 3 residues early relative to the CDR3; the germline J gene fills the gap. The V and J genes are TRBV10-3 and TRBJ2-1; 9 bases are shared with TRBD2. Germline V gives CDR1 ENHRY, CDR2 SYGVKD. Trimming cost V 11 bases and J 5 bases; bases outside gene matches: 4. The CDR3 runs 12 residues. The covered CDR3 bases are TGTGCCTCGGGACTAGCTGACAATGAG. This gives the protein CASGLADNE. The entire CDR3 sequence reads CASGLADNEQFF.

At least ten counts were recorded for this clone. The read ends 3 residues before the CDR3 terminus; that terminus is restored from the germline J gene. The chain carries TRBV19 and TRBJ1-3; D is uncertain. The germline V gene encodes CDR1 LNHDA and CDR2 SQIVND (reference sequence). V was trimmed by 7 bases and J by 3 bases, leaving 7 bases between them. This CDR3 region has 12 residues. The CDR3: CASKSSGNTIYF. The covered CDR3 bases are TGTGCCAGTAAGTCCAGTGGAAACACC.

This clone was observed at least ten times. The read ends 3 residues shy of where the CDR3 ends; the end is completed using the germline J gene. This rearrangement joins TRBV7-3 to TRBJ2-1; D call uncertain. Germline loops: CDR1 SGHTA, CDR2 FQGTGA. Trimming pared 1 base from V and 0 bases from J, leaving 10 bases between. The CDR3 is 16 amino acids. CDR3 DNA, as far as it was read: TGTGCCAGCAGCTTAAGAGGCACGAGCTCCTACAATGAG. This encodes CASSLRGTSSYNE. The entire CDR3 sequence reads CASSLRGTSSYNEQFF. The whole variable domain, filled in from reference TRBV7-3 and TRBJ2-1, reads GAGVSQTPSNKVTEKGKYVELRCDPISGHTALYWYRQSLGQGPEFLIYFQGTGAADDSGLPNDRFFAVRPEGSVSTLKIQRTERGDSAVYLCASSLRGTSSYNEQFFGPGTRLTVL.

This clone was seen ten or more times. The read ends 3 residues before the CDR3 terminus; that terminus is restored from the germline J gene. The rearrangement joins TRBV5-1 to TRBJ1-2; the match to TRBD1 covers 10 bases. Per germline, CDR1 SGHRS and CDR2 YFSETQ. The CDR3 sequence is 16 residues long. Trimming cost V 0 bases and J 7 bases; bases outside gene matches: 9. The DNA read from the CDR3 is TGCGCCAGCAGCTTGGAGGTGACAGGGGGCGCATCTGGC. Its protein is CASSLEVTGGASG. The full-length CDR3 reads as CASSLEVTGGASGYTF.

This clone was seen many times. The read comes to an end 3 residues before the CDR3 does, leaving the germline J gene to fill in the end. The chain recombines TRBV20-1 with TRBJ2-3; 7 nucleotides agree with TRBD2. V gave up 0 bases and J gave up 3 bases; unmatched junction bases: 3. The germline gives CDR1 DFQATT, CDR2 SNEGSKA (reference sequence). CDR3 length: 14 amino acids. The covered CDR3 bases are TGCAGTGCTAGAGAGCGGGAGCGGACAGATACG. Amino acid sequence: CSARERERTDT. The whole CDR3 protein is CSARERERTDTQYF.

Many counts were recorded for this clone. The CDR3 goes on 3 residues after the read ends, and that part is filled in from the germline J gene. This chain links TRBV20-1 with TRBJ1-4; TRBD1 aligns across 8 bases. This CDR3 has 13 amino acids. Germline loops: CDR1 DFQATT, CDR2 SNEGSKA (reference sequence). V lost 6 bases, J lost 5 bases, and 5 bases stayed unmatched. The CDR3: CSAATGVNEKLFF. The sequenced CDR3 bases are TGCAGTGCCGCGACAGGGGTGAATGAAAAA.

Ten or more counts support this clone. The CDR3 end falls 3 residues outside the read, so it is completed with the germline J gene. V usage is TRBV7-6 and J usage is TRBJ2-1, with D unclear. V shed 1 base and J shed 2 bases, with 9 bases lying between them. Germline CDR1 and CDR2: SGHVS and FNYEAQ. The CDR3 runs to 15 residues. The part of the CDR3 DNA that was read is TGTGCCAGCAGCTTAGGGGCTGGAACCTACAATGAG. Translated, it gives CASSLGAGTYNE. The full-length CDR3 reads as CASSLGAGTYNEQFF.

Regarding this clone: The CDR3 end falls 3 residues outside the read, so it is completed with the germline J gene. The rearrangement joins TRBV7-9 to TRBJ2-1; 7 bases agree with TRBD2. CDR3 length: 13 residues. Trimming took 3 bases from V and 6 from J; bases not matched to a gene: 2. The germline gives CDR1 SEHNR, CDR2 FQNEAQ (reference sequence). The chain's CDR3 is CASSLAGVNEQFF. The sequenced CDR3 bases are TGTGCCAGCAGCTTGGCGGGAGTCAATGAG.

The table lists this clone with many counts. Read coverage stops 3 residues before the CDR3 terminus; the germline J gene supplies the remainder. The chain joins TRBV7-2 to TRBJ1-1; D gene ambiguous. The germline CDR1 and CDR2 sequences are SGHTA and FQGNSA. Trimming cost V 1 base and J 0 bases, with 6 bases left between them. CDR3 length: 14 residues. CDR3 DNA (partial): TGTGCCAGCAGCTTAGGCAGGATGAACACTGAA. Protein: CASSLGRMNTE. The full-length CDR3 reads as CASSLGRMNTEAFF.

This clone was found many times. With the read ending 3 residues before the CDR3 end, the germline J gene is used to fill in that end. The chain uses TRBV7-6 and TRBJ2-1; D remains unclear. The length of the CDR3 is 12 residues. V lost 2 bases and J 4 bases, leaving 3 bases between the germline ends. Germline CDR1 reads SGHVS; CDR2 reads FNYEAQ. The CDR3 DNA, read in part, is TGTGCCAGCAGCTTATATTACAATGAG. This gives the protein CASSLYYNE. The CDR3 reads in full as CASSLYYNEQFF.

To note about this clone: The read gets to within 3 residues of the CDR3 end, and the germline J gene fills in the rest. The chain uses TRBV11-2 and TRBJ2-1; TRBD2 matches 7 bases. The ends lost 0 bases at V and 1 base at J; junction bases unmatched: 0. This CDR3 has 15 residues. Germline V lookup: CDR1 SGHAT, CDR2 FQNNGV. Partial CDR3 DNA: TGTGCCAGCAGCTTAGACGGGGGGTCCTACAATGAG. It codes for CASSLDGGSYNE. The CDR3 in its entirety is CASSLDGGSYNEQFF.

This clone was seen at least ten times. The read ends 3 residues shy of where the CDR3 ends; the end is completed using the germline J gene. The J gene is TRBJ1-1, the V gene TRBV30; D unresolved. V was pared by 0 bases and J by 4 bases, with 9 bases between. This CDR3 is 13 amino acids long. Germline V gene lookup returns CDR1 GTSNPN and CDR2 SVGIG (reference sequence). CDR3 DNA (partial): TGTGCCTGGAGTGTACGAGTGGCCACTGAA. Translated, it gives CAWSVRVATE. In full, the CDR3 is CAWSVRVATEAFF. The variable domain in full, with the rest retrieved from reference TRBV30 and TRBJ1-1, is SQTIHQWPATLVQPVGSPLSLECTVEGTSNPNLYWYRQAAGRGLQLLFYSVGIGQISSEVPQNLSASRPQDRQFILSSKKLLLSDSGFYLCAWSVRVATEAFFGQGTRLTVV.

This clone was recorded at least ten times. The sequenced fragment ends 3 residues before the CDR3 boundary, so the rest is inferred from the germline J gene. This sequence joins TRBV20-1 and TRBJ2-2; TRBD1 aligns across 8 bases. The germline V gene has CDR1 DFQATT and CDR2 SNEGSKA (reference sequence). V lost 0 bases and J lost 6; bases outside the gene matches: 6. The CDR3 has 15 amino acids. The covered CDR3 bases are TGCAGTGCTAGAGACCACAGGGGGGACGCCGGGGAG. Protein product: CSARDHRGDAGE. The CDR3 in full is CSARDHRGDAGELFF.

At least ten counts were recorded for this clone. Sequencing ends 3 residues short of the CDR3 end; the germline J gene provides the rest. The chain recombines TRBV28 with TRBJ1-1; tentatively, D is TRBD1 (6 bases). The CDR3 is made up of 18 amino acids. The germline V and J ends were trimmed by 3 bases and 3 bases, with 23 bases remaining between them. Germline CDR1 MDHEN, CDR2 SYDVKM. The CDR3 loop is CASSLGQGFLREDTEAFF. CDR3 DNA (partial): TGTGCCAGCAGTTTGGGGCAGGGGTTCCTTCGTGAGGACACTGAA.

This clone was found many times. The observed sequence ends 3 residues before the CDR3 terminus, with the missing tail filled in from the germline J gene. J is TRBJ2-3 and V is TRBV20-1, with 9 bases fitting TRBD2. V lost 8 bases and J lost 4; bases outside the gene matches: 13. The CDR3 length is 15 residues. Germline CDR1 DFQATT, CDR2 SNEGSKA (reference sequence). CDR3 region: CSTLKSGRSADTQYF. The CDR3 DNA, read in part, is TGCAGTACTCTAAAGAGCGGGAGGTCCGCAGATACG.

This clone was observed at least ten times. The sequence runs out 3 residues before the end of the CDR3; the remainder is reconstructed from the germline J gene. The chain combines TRBV7-9 with TRBJ2-7; the match to TRBD2 covers 8 bases. The junction had 3 bases not matched to a gene; V was cut back by 3 bases and J by 5 bases. This CDR3 has 13 residues. Germline lookup yields CDR1 SEHNR and CDR2 FQNEAQ (reference sequence). The DNA read from the CDR3 is TGTGCCAGCAGCTTTAGCGGGATAGACGAG. Its translation: CASSFSGIDE. In full, the CDR3 is CASSFSGIDEQYF.

This clone was recorded at least ten times. The missing CDR3 end, 3 residues past where the read stops, is filled in from the germline J gene. This chain links TRBV7-2 with TRBJ1-2; no firm D call. Trimming shortened V by 0 bases and J by 4 bases, and 9 bases separated the two germline ends. CDR1 and CDR2 (germline): SGHTA, FQGNSA. This CDR3 region has 14 residues. The DNA read from the CDR3 is TGTGCCAGCAGCTTAGCATCAGGAACCTATGGC. Its translation is CASSLASGTYG. The full CDR3 reads CASSLASGTYGYTF.

This clone occurred many times. Relative to the germline gene, one junction end is altered; a read error may explain this. The read ends 3 residues early relative to the CDR3; the germline J gene fills the gap. The rearrangement links TRBV4-2 to TRBJ2-7, with 8 bases aligning to TRBD1. Germline assignment: CDR1 LGHNA and CDR2 YNFKEQ. The CDR3 is 16 amino acids. Here the CDR3 reads CASSQTGTGELYEQYF. The part of the CDR3 DNA that was read is TGCGCCAGCAGCCAGACCGGGACAGGCGAACTCTACGAG.

This clone was seen at least ten times. Read coverage stops 3 residues before the CDR3 terminus; the germline J gene supplies the remainder. V is TRBV19 and J is TRBJ1-4; D gene unclear. V dropped 2 bases and J dropped 5 bases, with 12 bases sitting between them. There are 15 residues in the CDR3. Germline lookup yields CDR1 LNHDA and CDR2 SQIVND (reference sequence). The sequenced part of the CDR3 DNA is TGTGCCAGTAGTATATCACACAGCCTAAATGAAAAA. The encoded protein is CASSISHSLNEK. The entire CDR3 protein reads CASSISHSLNEKLFF.

This clone was counted at least ten times. The read terminates 3 residues ahead of where the CDR3 ends, so the germline J gene completes it. The V gene is TRBV7-2, the J gene TRBJ2-2; D might be TRBD2 (6 bases). In germline, CDR1 is SGHTA, CDR2 FQGNSA. V was clipped by 8 bases and J by 5 bases, with 18 bases between them. The CDR3 consists of 15 residues. CDR3: CASRGTGTWTGELFF. Partial CDR3 DNA: TGTGCCAGCCGAGGGACCGGGACTTGGACCGGGGAG.

This clone appeared many times. One junction end disagrees with the germline gene, perhaps due to a read error. The read terminates 3 residues ahead of where the CDR3 ends, so the germline J gene completes it. The V gene is TRBV4-2, the J gene TRBJ1-1, with TRBD1 matching over 8 bases. CDR1 and CDR2 from the germline V gene are LGHNA and YNFKEQ. The CDR3 is 16 residues long. CDR3 bases read: TGCGCCAGCAGCCAAGACAGTTGGACAGGGAAAAGTGAA. It encodes CASSQDSWTGKSE. The full CDR3 protein is CASSQDSWTGKSEAFF.

This clone showed up many times. The DNA ends 3 residues before the CDR3 does, and the rest of the CDR3 is filled in from the germline J gene. The chain recombines TRBV10-3 with TRBJ1-5; the match to TRBD1 covers 11 bases. V gave up 0 bases and J gave up 6 bases; unmatched junction bases: 7. This CDR3 is built from 17 residues. From germline, CDR1 is ENHRY and CDR2 SYGVKD. The sequenced CDR3 bases are TGTGCCATCAGTGAGTCGAAGCTTGGGACAGGGGGTCAGCCC. Amino acid sequence: CAISESKLGTGGQP. The full-length CDR3 reads as CAISESKLGTGGQPQHF.

This clone was picked up many times. The read finishes 3 residues shy of the CDR3 end, and the germline J gene is used to complete it. The V and J genes are TRBV20-1 and TRBJ1-6, with 8 bases fitting TRBD1. V shed 6 bases and J 2 bases; nucleotides not matched to a gene: 3. CDR1 and CDR2 (germline): DFQATT, SNEGSKA (reference sequence). The CDR3 is 14 amino acids. The CDR3 here is CSAQDRAYNSPLHF. CDR3 DNA, as far as it was read: TGCAGTGCCCAGGACAGGGCCTATAATTCACCC.

This clone was found many times. CDR3 residues: CSARDPRGTGEAEAFF. The covered CDR3 bases are TGCAGTGCTAGAGACCCCAGGGGGACAGGGGAAGCTGAA. V and J are TRBV20-1 and TRBJ1-1, with 10 bases identical to TRBD1. The CDR3 end is not reached by the read, which stops 3 residues before it; the germline J gene fills it in. The CDR3 spans 16 residues. CDR1 is DFQATT, CDR2 SNEGSKA, per germline (reference sequence). V lost 0 bases, J lost 6 bases, and 10 bases stayed unmatched.

This clone came up many times. The CDR3 end falls 3 residues outside the read, so it is completed with the germline J gene. The chain combines TRBV7-2 with TRBJ1-5, with D unresolved. V was pared by 0 bases and J by 4 bases, with 4 bases between. The CDR3 covers 13 residues. Per the germline V gene, CDR1 is SGHTA and CDR2 is FQGNSA. The CDR3 DNA, read in part, is TGTGCCAGCAGCTTAGCACTTAATCAGCCC. Translating gives CASSLALNQP. The CDR3 reads in full as CASSLALNQPQHF.

The sample holds many counts of this clone. CDR3 DNA (partial): TGTGCCAGCAGTTTGGGTACAGGGGGAAGTTCACCC. It translates to CASSLGTGGSSP. The whole CDR3 reads CASSLGTGGSSPLHF. V is TRBV28 and J is TRBJ1-6; 8 positions agree with TRBD1. The read is 3 residues too short to cover the CDR3 end, so that end is filled in from the germline J gene. The CDR3 totals 15 residues. The germline CDR1 and CDR2 sequences are MDHEN and SYDVKM. With 3 bases clipped from V and 9 bases from J, the junction kept 7 bases outside the gene matches.

About this clone itself: The CDR3 extends 3 residues past the end of the read, so its final part is completed from the germline J gene. This chain links TRBV5-1 with TRBJ1-2; no clear D gene. Germline V gene lookup returns CDR1 SGHRS and CDR2 YFSETQ. This CDR3 contains 16 residues. CDR3 amino acids: CASSLFASGSTDTYTF. The CDR3 DNA, read in part, is TGCGCCAGCAGCTTGTTTGCTAGCGGAAGCACAGATACC. Full variable domain (outside the CDR3, taken from reference TRBV5-1 and TRBJ1-2): KAGVTQTPRYLIKTRGQQVTLSCSPISGHRSVSWYQQTPGQGLQFLFEYFSETQRNKGNFPGRFSGRQFSNSRSEMNVSTLELGDSALYLCASSLFASGSTDTYTFGSGTRLTVV.

This clone was seen ten or more times. The read comes to an end 3 residues before the CDR3 does, leaving the germline J gene to fill in the end. The J gene is TRBJ1-3, the V gene TRBV20-1; D call uncertain. This CDR3 contains 17 residues. V gave up 4 bases and J gave up 4 bases, with 23 bases separating them. Germline loops: CDR1 DFQATT, CDR2 SNEGSKA (reference sequence). CDR3 bases read: TGCAGTGCTACCTACATCCTGCCGGGTACAAAGGGAAACACC. Translated, it gives CSATYILPGTKGNT. The complete CDR3 protein is CSATYILPGTKGNTIYF.

This clone was seen repeatedly, ten times or more. The missing CDR3 end, 3 residues past where the read stops, is filled in from the germline J gene. V usage is TRBV4-1 and J usage is TRBJ1-4, with D unclear. The V gene lost 4 bases and the J gene lost 8 bases, with 14 bases spanning the gap. Germline CDR1 and CDR2: MGHRA and YSYEKL. The CDR3 loop spans 14 amino acids. The CDR3 spells CASSPHIRGEKLFF. CDR3 DNA (partial): TGCGCCAGCAGCCCACATATCCGCGGAGAAAAA.